The 28 T cell receptor beta chains reported below all come from one sample, sequenced in a study of T-cell memory formation after mild COVID-19. TCRdb reanalysed the 5' RACE reads using MiXCR and keeps one entry per CDR3 protein. The sample lists hundreds of thousands of distinct CDR3 sequences, roughly a quarter occurring once. Specimen: PBMCs or a T cell subset sorted from them (not recorded which). These receptors were collected from an adult woman who had mild COVID-19 (a few samples of this study predate the infection). Cell type and time point are not known.

The J gene is TRBJ2-7, the V gene TRBV5-1; D possibly corresponds to TRBD1 (6 bases). V was pared by 6 bases and J by 2 bases, with 15 bases between. The CDR3 covers 14 residues. CDR1 SGHRS and CDR2 YFSETQ come from the germline V gene. The CDR3 DNA sequence: TGCGCCAGCACTAAGGACTGGGGGCCCTACGAGCAGTACTTC. This sequence encodes CASTKDWGPYEQYF.

This chain connects TRBV7-9 to TRBJ2-7; 9 nucleotides match TRBD2. Germline V gene data show CDR1 as SEHNR and CDR2 as FQNEAQ (reference sequence). This CDR3 contains 16 residues. Trimming took 4 bases from V and 2 from J; bases not matched to a gene: 9. CDR3 nucleotides: TGTGCCAGCAGCTCCGGGAAAGCGGGAGGTCCCTACGAGCAGTACTTC. Translated, it gives CASSSGKAGGPYEQYF. The variable domain in full, completed from reference TRBV7-9 and TRBJ2-7, reads DTGVSQNPRHKITKRGQNVTFRCDPISEHNRLYWYRQTLGQGPEFLTYFQNEAQLEKSRLLSDRFSAERPKGSFSTLEIQRTEQGDSAMYLCASSSGKAGGPYEQYFGPGTRLTVT.

V usage is TRBV13 and J usage is TRBJ2-7, with 8 positions matching TRBD2. V lost 5 bases and J lost 0; bases outside the gene matches: 9. This CDR3 region has 16 residues. The germline V gene has CDR1 PRHDT and CDR2 FYEKMQ (reference sequence). The CDR3 is CASSPLTSGSSYEQYF. In DNA, the CDR3 is TGTGCCAGCAGCCCACTAACTAGCGGAAGCTCCTACGAGCAGTACTTC. Drawing the rest from reference TRBV13 and TRBJ2-7, the complete variable domain is AAGVIQSPRHLIKEKRETATLKCYPIPRHDTVYWYQQGPGQDPQFLISFYEKMQSDKGSIPDRFSAQQFSDYHSELNMSSLELGDSALYFCASSPLTSGSSYEQYFGPGTRLTVT.

The rearrangement uses TRBV9 and TRBJ2-1, with 8 positions matching TRBD1. CDR1 is SGDLS and CDR2 is YYNGEE in the germline V gene. V gave up 4 bases and J gave up 8 bases; unmatched junction bases: 5. The CDR3 runs to 13 residues. The CDR3 is CASSSGQGDEQFF. The CDR3 nucleotides are TGTGCCAGCAGCTCCGGACAGGGCGATGAGCAGTTCTTC. Drawing the rest from reference TRBV9 and TRBJ2-1, the complete variable domain is DSGVTQTPKHLITATGQRVTLRCSPRSGDLSVYWYQQSLDQGLQFLIQYYNGEERAKGNILERFSAQQFPDLHSELNLSSLELGDSALYFCASSSGQGDEQFFGPGTRLTVL.

The chain recombines TRBV15 with TRBJ2-1; 15 bases are shared with TRBD2. The V gene's germline CDR1 is LNHNV and CDR2 YYDKDF (reference sequence). The V gene end was trimmed by 5 bases and the J gene end by 7 bases; junction bases not matched to a gene: 6. The length of the CDR3 is 16 residues. The CDR3 reads CATSGLAGGVGNEQFF. CDR3 in DNA: TGTGCCACCAGCGGACTAGCGGGAGGGGTAGGGAATGAGCAGTTCTTC.

For the CDR3, the DNA is TGCAGCGTACAAACAGGGCACAATCAGCCCCAGCATTTT. Its protein product is CSVQTGHNQPQHF. The rearrangement joins TRBV29-1 to TRBJ1-5; weak D call: TRBD1 (6 bases). The CDR3 consists of 13 residues. Germline assignment: CDR1 SQVTM and CDR2 ANQGSEA. V lost 6 bases and J lost 3, with 12 bases in between.

This chain connects TRBV12-3 or TRBV12-4 to TRBJ2-5, with a possible D match to TRBD2 (6 bases). The CDR3 totals 13 residues. Trimming pared 8 bases from V and 5 bases from J, leaving 15 bases between. CDR3 bases: TGTGCCAGCCTGACTAGGCCCGAGGAGACCCAGTACTTC. Its protein product is CASLTRPEETQYF.

V gene TRBV9 combines with J gene TRBJ2-5; weak D call: TRBD2 (5 bases). CDR3 length: 13 amino acids. Germline values: CDR1 SGDLS, CDR2 YYNGEE. V was clipped by 3 bases and J by 7 bases, with 13 bases between them. CDR3 residues: CASSEGPSGTQYF. The CDR3 coding sequence is TGTGCCAGCAGCGAGGGCCCAAGCGGGACCCAGTACTTC.

The rearrangement uses TRBV15 and TRBJ2-3; D gene ambiguous. Looked up from germline, CDR1 is LNHNV and CDR2 is YYDKDF (reference sequence). Trimming shortened V by 1 base and J by 0 bases, and 5 bases separated the two germline ends. The CDR3 totals 14 residues. This chain's CDR3 is CATSRAISTDTQYF. Here the CDR3 DNA reads TGTGCCACCAGCAGAGCCATAAGCACAGATACGCAGTATTTT.

The chain combines TRBV7-3 with TRBJ2-3; D is ambiguous. Trimming left V 5 bases short and J 2 bases short, with 14 bases between. Germline CDR1 is SGHTA and CDR2 is FQGTGA. The CDR3 has 15 amino acids. The CDR3 bases are TGTGCCAGCAGCCACAGACCCTCTCCCACAGATACGCAGTATTTT. Its protein product is CASSHRPSPTDTQYF.

V and J are TRBV7-9 and TRBJ2-2; TRBD2 matches at 10 bases. Trimming took 3 bases from V and 6 from J; bases not matched to a gene: 4. The CDR3 covers 15 residues. Looked up from germline, CDR1 is SEHNR and CDR2 is FQNEAQ (reference sequence). CDR3 nucleotides: TGTGCCAGCAGCTTTGCTAGCGGGAGTGCCGGGGAGCTGTTTTTT. Protein sequence: CASSFASGSAGELFF.

This clonotype has a handful of counts. The chain couples TRBV7-2 to TRBJ1-1; TRBD1 is a possible D gene (6 bases). Germline loops: CDR1 SGHTA, CDR2 FQGNSA. CDR3 length: 19 amino acids. Trimming removed 2 bases from V and 4 bases from J, with 26 bases in between. The CDR3 loop is CASSLIPVWAGEEGTEAFF. The CDR3 region has the DNA TGTGCCAGCAGCTTAATCCCGGTTTGGGCAGGGGAGGAGGGCACTGAAGCTTTCTTT.

This clonotype showed up just a few times. The chain employs TRBV6-5 and TRBJ1-2; D perhaps matches TRBD1 (5 bases). Germline V gene lookup returns CDR1 MNHEY and CDR2 SVGAGI. The length of the CDR3 is 12 residues. V was shortened by 8 bases and J by 3 bases, with 10 bases between the two germline ends. The CDR3 sequence is CASGGVYYGYTF. The CDR3 nucleotides read TGTGCCAGCGGAGGGGTATACTATGGCTACACCTTC.

This clonotype was seen repeatedly, ten times or more. The V and J genes are TRBV5-1 and TRBJ2-5; D unresolved. The CDR3 consists of 12 residues. Trimming removed 3 bases at V and 2 bases at J, with 5 bases between. From germline, CDR1 is SGHRS and CDR2 YFSETQ. CDR3 residues: CASSYSQETQYF. The CDR3 bases are TGCGCCAGCAGCTATAGTCAAGAGACCCAGTACTTC.

This clonotype came up once. The V and J genes are TRBV5-6 and TRBJ2-7; weak D call: TRBD2 (5 bases). The CDR3 has 12 residues. The V end lost 3 bases, the J end lost 5 bases, and 9 bases lay between the germline ends. CDR1 is SGHDT, CDR2 YYEEEE, per germline. CDR3 sequence: CASSSDWDEQYF. The CDR3 nucleotides are TGTGCCAGCAGCTCGGACTGGGACGAGCAGTACTTC. Full variable domain (remainder filled in from reference TRBV5-6 and TRBJ2-7): DAGVTQSPTHLIKTRGQQVTLRCSPKSGHDTVSWYQQALGQGPQFIFQYYEEEERQRGNFPDRFSGHQFPNYSSELNVNALLLGDSALYLCASSSDWDEQYFGPGTRLTVT.

This clonotype was observed a handful of times. The V and J genes are TRBV7-9 and TRBJ2-5; 11 bases align to TRBD2. Germline assignment: CDR1 SEHNR and CDR2 FQNEAQ (reference sequence). V gave up 3 bases and J gave up 4 bases; unmatched junction bases: 7. The CDR3 length is 16 residues. The CDR3 here is CASSFIAGGPGETQYF. In nucleotides, the CDR3 is TGTGCCAGCAGCTTCATAGCGGGGGGGCCGGGAGAGACCCAGTACTTC.

The chain employs TRBV12-3 or TRBV12-4 and TRBJ1-5; unclear D gene. This CDR3 has 15 amino acids. V was shortened by 2 bases and J by 3 bases, with 11 bases between the two germline ends. DNA of the CDR3: TGTGCCAGCAGTTTAACGGCAGGCCCCAATCAGCCCCAGCATTTT. This sequence encodes CASSLTAGPNQPQHF.

DNA of the CDR3: TGTGCCAGTAGTATAGGAGCTAGCGGGATGGAGACCCAGTACTTC. It codes for CASSIGASGMETQYF. The rearrangement links TRBV19 to TRBJ2-5; 9 nucleotides match TRBD2. CDR1 and CDR2 from the germline V gene are LNHDA and SQIVND (reference sequence). The CDR3 covers 15 residues. V shed 1 base and J 5 bases; nucleotides not matched to a gene: 5.

This clonotype was recorded at least ten times. The V gene is TRBV15, the J gene TRBJ1-6, with D unresolved. CDR3 length: 15 amino acids. V was trimmed by 0 bases and J by 10 bases, leaving 13 bases between them. Germline CDR1 and CDR2: LNHNV and YYDKDF (reference sequence). CDR3 residues: CATSRDGEGRSPLHF. The DNA for the CDR3 is TGTGCCACCAGCAGAGATGGGGAGGGCAGGTCACCCCTCCACTTT.

The CDR3 bases are TGTGCCAGCAGCAAGCGGGGGGGCCGTACAGATACGCAGTATTTT. Its translation: CASSKRGGRTDTQYF. The chain has TRBV12-3 or TRBV12-4 and TRBJ2-3; TRBD2 matches at 10 bases. The V segment lost 6 bases and the J segment 3 bases; nucleotides outside the gene matches: 6. CDR3 length equals 15 residues.

This clonotype was seen a handful of times. The gene calls are TRBV29-1 and TRBJ2-7; 8 bases fit TRBD1. CDR1 is SQVTM and CDR2 is ANQGSEA in the germline V gene. The CDR3 sequence is 15 residues long. V shed 1 base and J 3 bases; nucleotides not matched to a gene: 8. In nucleotides, the CDR3 is TGCAGCGTTGAAGTGTCAGAGACAGGGGTCTACGAGCAGTACTTC. This sequence encodes CSVEVSETGVYEQYF.

The chain employs TRBV7-9 and TRBJ2-3, with 11 bases lining up with TRBD2. The CDR3 is 18 residues long. The V segment lost 5 bases and the J segment 2 bases; nucleotides outside the gene matches: 12. Germline values: CDR1 SEHNR, CDR2 FQNEAQ (reference sequence). The chain's CDR3 is CASSPGPGLAASTDTQYF. CDR3 DNA: TGTGCCAGCAGCCCAGGCCCGGGACTAGCGGCCTCCACAGATACGCAGTATTTT.

This sequence joins TRBV29-1 and TRBJ2-1; possibly TRBD1 for D (6 bases). Germline CDR1 is SQVTM and CDR2 is ANQGSEA. V was cut by 5 bases and J by 1 base, with 9 bases left in between. The CDR3 spans 13 residues. The CDR3 loop reads CSVWDKSYNEQFF. The CDR3 region has the DNA TGCAGCGTTTGGGACAAGTCCTACAATGAGCAGTTCTTC.

V gene TRBV15 combines with J gene TRBJ2-2, with D tentatively TRBD1 or TRBD2 (5 bases each). The CDR3 length is 15 residues. V lost 4 bases, J lost 8 bases, and 17 bases lay in between. CDR1 is LNHNV, CDR2 YYDKDF, per germline (reference sequence). The CDR3 region is CATSKGTGWEGELFF. The CDR3 region has the DNA TGTGCCACCAGCAAAGGGACCGGGTGGGAAGGGGAGCTGTTTTTT.

This clonotype was counted only a few times. The CDR3 nucleotides read TGTGCCAGCAGCGTCCAGGGGGACACAGATACGCAGTATTTT. This translates into CASSVQGDTDTQYF. V gene TRBV6-6 combines with J gene TRBJ2-3, with 7 bases matching TRBD1. In germline, CDR1 is MNHNY, CDR2 SVGAGI (reference sequence). CDR3 length equals 14 residues. J was trimmed by 2 bases and V by 6 bases; bases with no gene match: 5.

This clonotype has just a few counts. This chain joins TRBV5-1 and TRBJ2-5, with 7 bases fitting TRBD2. Trimming took 4 bases from V and 1 from J; bases not matched to a gene: 7. This CDR3 comprises 15 residues. CDR1 and CDR2 from the germline V gene are SGHRS and YFSETQ. The CDR3 sequence: CASSEQRGAQETQYF. DNA for the CDR3: TGCGCCAGCAGCGAGCAGCGGGGTGCCCAAGAGACCCAGTACTTC.

The V call is TRBV6-5, the J call TRBJ2-7; D is possibly TRBD1 (6 bases). The germline CDR1 and CDR2 sequences are MNHEY and SVGAGI. Trimming removed 4 bases at V and 0 bases at J, with 13 bases between. The CDR3 loop spans 15 amino acids. The DNA for the CDR3 is TGTGCCAGCAGTTTGGAGGACAGCAGCTCCTACGAGCAGTACTTC. Protein: CASSLEDSSSYEQYF.

The count of this clonotype is one. The chain employs TRBV30 and TRBJ1-1; perhaps TRBD1 as D (6 bases). Deletions cut 5 bases from V and 1 base from J, with 11 bases between. The germline V gene has CDR1 GTSNPN and CDR2 SVGIG (reference sequence). The CDR3 runs 13 residues. For the CDR3, the DNA is TGTGCCTGGGGAGACAGGAGGAACACTGAAGCTTTCTTT. Its translation is CAWGDRRNTEAFF.